This TCR beta chain was documented in a study of cytomegalovirus exposure and HLA in healthy donors. Study results and caveats: A further, later analysis showed that HLA-associated TCR beta chains (compared with equally common others) were more clonally expanded.

In the PCR, 60 Vbeta and 13 Jbeta primers were used. Measured with immunoSEQ multiplex PCR; TCRdb has only the in-frame clones, and not every one. The sample carries about 81,000 clones, 70% to 90% recorded once. Trimming pared 7 bases from V and 6 bases from J, leaving 15 bases between. In germline, CDR1 is MNHEY, CDR2 SMNVEV (reference sequence). The CDR3 contains 14 residues. As for this clone: Its antigen is unknown.

This chain uses TRBV27 with TRBJ2-2, with D possibly being TRBD1 (6 bases). This TCR derives from a man between 18 and 29 years old in good health and CMV-seronegative. Sequencing used PBMCs. CDR3 sequence reads: CASNKQGLAGELFF. The CDR3 DNA reads as TGTGCCAGCAATAAACAGGGTTTGGCCGGGGAGCTGTTTTTT.